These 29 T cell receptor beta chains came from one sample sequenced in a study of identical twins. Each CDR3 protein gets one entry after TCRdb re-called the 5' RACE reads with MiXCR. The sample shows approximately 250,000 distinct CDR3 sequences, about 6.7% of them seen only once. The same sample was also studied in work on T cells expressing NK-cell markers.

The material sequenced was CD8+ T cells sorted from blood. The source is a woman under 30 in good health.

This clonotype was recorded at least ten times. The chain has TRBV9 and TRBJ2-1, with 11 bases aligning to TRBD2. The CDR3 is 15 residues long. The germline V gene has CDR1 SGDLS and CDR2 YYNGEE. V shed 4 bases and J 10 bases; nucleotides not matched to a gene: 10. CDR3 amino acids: CASSFTSGSGEEQFF. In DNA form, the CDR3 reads TGTGCCAGCAGCTTTACTAGCGGGAGCGGAGAGGAGCAGTTCTTC.

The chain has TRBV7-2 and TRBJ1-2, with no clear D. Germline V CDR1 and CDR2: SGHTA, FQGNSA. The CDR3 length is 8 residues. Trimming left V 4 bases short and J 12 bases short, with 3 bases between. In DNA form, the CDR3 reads TGTGCCAGCAGCTCGAACACCTTC. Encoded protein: CASSSNTF. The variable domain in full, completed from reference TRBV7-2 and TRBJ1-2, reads GAGVSQSPSNKVTEKGKDVELRCDPISGHTALYWYRQSLGQGLEFLIYFQGNSAPDKSGLPSDRFSAERTGGSVSTLTIQRTQQEDSAVYLCASSSNTFGSGTRLTVV.

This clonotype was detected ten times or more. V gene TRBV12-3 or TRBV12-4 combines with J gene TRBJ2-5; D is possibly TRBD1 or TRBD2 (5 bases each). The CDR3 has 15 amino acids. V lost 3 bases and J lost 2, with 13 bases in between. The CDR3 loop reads CASSFSGALQETQYF. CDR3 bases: TGTGCCAGCAGTTTCTCCGGGGCTCTACAAGAGACCCAGTACTTC.

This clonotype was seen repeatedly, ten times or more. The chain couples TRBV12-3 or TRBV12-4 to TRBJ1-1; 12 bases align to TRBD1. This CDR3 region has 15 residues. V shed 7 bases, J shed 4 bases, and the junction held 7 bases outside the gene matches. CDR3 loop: CASTRDRGRGTEAFF. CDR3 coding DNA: TGTGCCAGCACCCGGGACAGGGGGCGCGGCACTGAAGCTTTCTTT.

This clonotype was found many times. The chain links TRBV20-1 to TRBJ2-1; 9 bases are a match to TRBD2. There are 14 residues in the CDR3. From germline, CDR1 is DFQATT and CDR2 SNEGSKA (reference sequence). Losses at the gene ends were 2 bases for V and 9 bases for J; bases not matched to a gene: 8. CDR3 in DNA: TGCAGTGCTAGATCTAGCGGGACCCTCCGTGAGCAGTTCTTC. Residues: CSARSSGTLREQFF.

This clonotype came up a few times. CDR3 coding DNA: TGCGCCAGCAGCACGAGACAGGGGGACCTCAACTATGGCTACACCTTC. Amino acids: CASSTRQGDLNYGYTF. The chain recombines TRBV5-1 with TRBJ1-2, with 9 bases identical to TRBD1. The CDR3 is made up of 16 amino acids. After removal of 4 bases from V and 2 bases from J, the junction contained 9 bases not matched to a gene. Germline CDR1 SGHRS, CDR2 YFSETQ.

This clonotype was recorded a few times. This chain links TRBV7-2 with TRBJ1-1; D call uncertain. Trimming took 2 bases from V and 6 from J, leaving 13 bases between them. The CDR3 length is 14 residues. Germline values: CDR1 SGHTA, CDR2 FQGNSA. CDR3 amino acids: CASSLRSIGAEAFF. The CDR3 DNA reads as TGTGCCAGCAGCTTACGCAGCATTGGGGCTGAAGCTTTCTTT.

Here the CDR3 DNA reads TGCGCCAGCCAGACAGGGCTAACCTACAATGAGCAGTTCTTC. Translation: CASQTGLTYNEQFF. J is TRBJ2-1 and V is TRBV5-1, with 7 bases lining up with TRBD1. The CDR3 sequence is 14 residues long. Unmatched junction bases numbered 6, after V lost 7 bases and J lost 2 bases. CDR1 is SGHRS, CDR2 YFSETQ, per germline.

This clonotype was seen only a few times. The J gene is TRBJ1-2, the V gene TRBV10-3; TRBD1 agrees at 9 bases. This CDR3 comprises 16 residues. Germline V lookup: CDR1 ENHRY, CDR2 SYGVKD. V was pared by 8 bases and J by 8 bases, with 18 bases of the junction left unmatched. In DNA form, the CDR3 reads TGTGCCATCCTGGGGGACAGGGAGAGGACGACGGAGGGCTACACCTTC. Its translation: CAILGDRERTTEGYTF.

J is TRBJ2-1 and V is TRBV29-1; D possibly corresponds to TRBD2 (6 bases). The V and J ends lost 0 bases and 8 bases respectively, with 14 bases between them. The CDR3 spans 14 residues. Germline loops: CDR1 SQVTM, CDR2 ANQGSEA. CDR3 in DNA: TGCAGCGTTGAAGAGAGCACGGGAGTACATGAGCAGTTCTTC. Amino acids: CSVEESTGVHEQFF.

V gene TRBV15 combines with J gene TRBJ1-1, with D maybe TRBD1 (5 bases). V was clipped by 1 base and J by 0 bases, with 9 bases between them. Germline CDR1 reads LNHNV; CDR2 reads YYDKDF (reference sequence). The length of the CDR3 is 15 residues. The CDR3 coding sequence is TGTGCCACCAGCAGAGTAGGACACTTGAACACTGAAGCTTTCTTT. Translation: CATSRVGHLNTEAFF. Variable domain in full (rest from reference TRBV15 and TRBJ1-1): DAMVIQNPRYQVTQFGKPVTLSCSQTLNHNVMYWYQQKSSQAPKLLFHYYDKDFNNEADTPDNFQSRRPNTSFCFLDIRSPGLGDTAMYLCATSRVGHLNTEAFFGQGTRLTVV.

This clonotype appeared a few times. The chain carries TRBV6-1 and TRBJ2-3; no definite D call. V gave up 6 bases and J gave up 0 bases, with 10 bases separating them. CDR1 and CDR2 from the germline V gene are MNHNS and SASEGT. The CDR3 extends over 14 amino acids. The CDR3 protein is CASSRTSSTDTQYF. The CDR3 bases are TGTGCCAGCAGCCGTACCTCTAGCACAGATACGCAGTATTTT.

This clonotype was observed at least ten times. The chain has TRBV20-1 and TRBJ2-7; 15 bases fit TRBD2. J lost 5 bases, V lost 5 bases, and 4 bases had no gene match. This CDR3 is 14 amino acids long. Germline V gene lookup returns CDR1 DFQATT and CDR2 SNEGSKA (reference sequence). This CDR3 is CSAGTSGRINEQYF. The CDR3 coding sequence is TGCAGTGCTGGGACTAGCGGGAGGATCAACGAGCAGTACTTC.

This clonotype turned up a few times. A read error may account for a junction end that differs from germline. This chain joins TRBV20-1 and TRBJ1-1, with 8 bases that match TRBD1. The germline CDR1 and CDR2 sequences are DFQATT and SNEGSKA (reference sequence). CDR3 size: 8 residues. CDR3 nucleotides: TGCAGTGCTAGCGACAGGGGCTTT. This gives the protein CSASDRGF.

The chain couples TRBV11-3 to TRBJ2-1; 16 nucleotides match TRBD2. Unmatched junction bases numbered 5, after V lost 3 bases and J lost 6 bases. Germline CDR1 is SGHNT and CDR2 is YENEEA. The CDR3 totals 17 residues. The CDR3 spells CASSLPGTSGRANEQFF. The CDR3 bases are TGTGCCAGCAGCTTGCCCGGGACTAGCGGGAGGGCCAATGAGCAGTTCTTC.

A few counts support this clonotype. CDR3 in amino acids: CASSPRTGEELADTQYF. CDR3 in DNA: TGTGCCAGCAGCCCACGGACAGGGGAGGAATTGGCAGATACGCAGTATTTT. The chain uses TRBV9 and TRBJ2-3; TRBD1 matches 9 bases. V was clipped by 4 bases and J by 4 bases; unmatched bases: 13. The CDR3 spans 17 residues. Looked up from germline, CDR1 is SGDLS and CDR2 is YYNGEE.

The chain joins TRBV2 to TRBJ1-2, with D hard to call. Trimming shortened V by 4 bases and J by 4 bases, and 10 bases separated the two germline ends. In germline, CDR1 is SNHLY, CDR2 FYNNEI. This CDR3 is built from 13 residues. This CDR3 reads CASSGRRTYGYTF. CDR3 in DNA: TGTGCCAGCAGTGGGCGGCGGACCTATGGCTACACCTTC.

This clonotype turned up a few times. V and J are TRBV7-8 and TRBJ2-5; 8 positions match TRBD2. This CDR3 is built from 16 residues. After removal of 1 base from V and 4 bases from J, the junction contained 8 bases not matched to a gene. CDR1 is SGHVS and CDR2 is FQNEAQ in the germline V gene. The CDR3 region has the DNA TGTGCCAGCAGCTTAGGATTAGCGGGGACCACAGAGACCCAGTACTTC. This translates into CASSLGLAGTTETQYF.

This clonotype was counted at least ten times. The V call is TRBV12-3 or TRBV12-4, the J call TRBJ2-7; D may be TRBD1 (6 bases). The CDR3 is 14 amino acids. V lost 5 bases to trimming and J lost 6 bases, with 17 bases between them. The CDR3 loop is CASSRVSQGSEQYF. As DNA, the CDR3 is TGTGCCAGCAGTCGCGTTTCACAGGGCTCCGAGCAGTACTTC.

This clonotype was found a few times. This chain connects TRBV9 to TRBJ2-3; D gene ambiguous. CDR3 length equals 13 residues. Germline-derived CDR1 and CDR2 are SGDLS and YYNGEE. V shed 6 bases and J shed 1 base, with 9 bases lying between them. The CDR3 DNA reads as TGTGCCAGCACCCACGGTCGCACAGATACGCAGTATTTT. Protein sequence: CASTHGRTDTQYF.

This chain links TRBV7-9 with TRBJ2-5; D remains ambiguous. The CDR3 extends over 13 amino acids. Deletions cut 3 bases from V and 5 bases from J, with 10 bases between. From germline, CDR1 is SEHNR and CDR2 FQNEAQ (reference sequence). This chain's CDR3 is CASSFPLKETQYF. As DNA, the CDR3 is TGTGCCAGCAGCTTCCCCCTCAAGGAGACCCAGTACTTC.

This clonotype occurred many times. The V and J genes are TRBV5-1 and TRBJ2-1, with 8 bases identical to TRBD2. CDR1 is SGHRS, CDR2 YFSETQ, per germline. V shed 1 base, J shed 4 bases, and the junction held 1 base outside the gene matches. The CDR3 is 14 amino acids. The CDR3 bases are TGCGCCAGCAGCTTGACTAGCGGTTACAATGAGCAGTTCTTC. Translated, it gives CASSLTSGYNEQFF.

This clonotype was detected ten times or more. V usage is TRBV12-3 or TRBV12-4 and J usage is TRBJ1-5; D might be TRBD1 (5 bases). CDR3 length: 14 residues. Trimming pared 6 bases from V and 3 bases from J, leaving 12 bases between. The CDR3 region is CASSVGLLNQPQHF. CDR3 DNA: TGTGCCAGCAGCGTGGGGCTACTCAATCAGCCCCAGCATTTT.

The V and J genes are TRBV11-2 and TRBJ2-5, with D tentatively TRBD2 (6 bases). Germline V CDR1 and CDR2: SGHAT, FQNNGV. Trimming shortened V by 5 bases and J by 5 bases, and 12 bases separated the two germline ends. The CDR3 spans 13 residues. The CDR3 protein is CASSPSLAETQYF. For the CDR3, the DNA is TGTGCCAGCAGCCCCTCGCTAGCGGAGACCCAGTACTTC. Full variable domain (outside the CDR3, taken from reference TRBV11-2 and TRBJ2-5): EAGVAQSPRYKIIEKRQSVAFWCNPISGHATLYWYQQILGQGPKLLIQFQNNGVVDDSQLPKDRFSAERLKGVDSTLKIQPAKLEDSAVYLCASSPSLAETQYFGPGTRLLVL.

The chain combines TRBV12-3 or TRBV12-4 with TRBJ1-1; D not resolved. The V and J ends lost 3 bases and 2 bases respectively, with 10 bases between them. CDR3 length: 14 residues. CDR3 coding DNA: TGTGCCAGCAGTTTCTCCGTTCCTAACACTGAAGCTTTCTTT. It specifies CASSFSVPNTEAFF.

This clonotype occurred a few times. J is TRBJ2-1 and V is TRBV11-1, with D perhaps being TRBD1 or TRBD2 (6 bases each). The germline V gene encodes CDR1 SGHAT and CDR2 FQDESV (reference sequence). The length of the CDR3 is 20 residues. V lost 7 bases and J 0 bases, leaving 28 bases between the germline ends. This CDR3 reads CASTKTMGGRPLFSYNEQFF. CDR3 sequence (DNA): TGTGCCAGCACCAAAACGATGGGGGGCCGTCCTCTATTCTCCTACAATGAGCAGTTCTTC.

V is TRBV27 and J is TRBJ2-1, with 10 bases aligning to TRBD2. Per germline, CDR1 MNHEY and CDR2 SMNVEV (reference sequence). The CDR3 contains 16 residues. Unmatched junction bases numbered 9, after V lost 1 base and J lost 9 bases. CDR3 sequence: CASSLLEAGGRGEQFF. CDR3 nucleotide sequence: TGTGCCAGCAGTTTATTAGAAGCGGGGGGGCGCGGTGAGCAGTTCTTC.

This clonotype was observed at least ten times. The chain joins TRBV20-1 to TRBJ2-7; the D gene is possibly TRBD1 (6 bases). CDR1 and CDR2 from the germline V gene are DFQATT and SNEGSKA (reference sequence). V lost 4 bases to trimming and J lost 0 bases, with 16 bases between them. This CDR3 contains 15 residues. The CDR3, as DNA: TGCAGTGCTATACCGGGACACCTAAGCTCCTACGAGCAGTACTTC. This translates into CSAIPGHLSSYEQYF.

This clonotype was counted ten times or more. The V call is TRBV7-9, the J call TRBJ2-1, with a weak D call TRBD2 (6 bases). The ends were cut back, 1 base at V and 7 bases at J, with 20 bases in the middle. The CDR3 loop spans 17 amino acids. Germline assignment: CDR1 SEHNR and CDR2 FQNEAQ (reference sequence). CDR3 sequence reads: CASSLGGVGSGKNEQFF. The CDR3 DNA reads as TGTGCCAGCAGCTTAGGAGGGGTGGGTAGCGGAAAAAATGAGCAGTTCTTC.